This TCR beta chain was captured by sequencing in a study of blood T cells in healthy people across ages. On this clonotype itself: Its matching antigen is unknown.

Together with a sample-barcoded 5' primer, a J-beta primer mix was included in a second PCR lasting roughly 7 to 11 cycles. TCRdb re-analysed the 5' RACE reads in MiXCR, keeping a single row per CDR3 protein. Here the sample spans approximately 1,000,000 distinct CDR3 sequences, around two fifths being singletons. V lost 8 bases to trimming and J lost 3 bases; unmatched junction nucleotides: 8. CDR1 is ENHRY and CDR2 is SYGVKD in the germline V gene. CDR3 size: 14 residues. Points from the study as a whole: Strong correlation was found linking TCR beta diversity to naive T cell percentage.

Sample: blood. The genes are TRBV10-3 and TRBJ1-1; 8 nucleotides match TRBD1. This TCR derives from a young man in good health. The CDR3 DNA is TGTGCCATCCAGGGGGCGCTTCTGGACACTGAAGCTTTCTTT. It translates to CAIQGALLDTEAFF.